Each of the 12 T cell receptor beta chains below was sequenced from the same sample in a study of T cell clones after liver transplantation. Clones were sequenced by immunoSEQ multiplex PCR, and TCRdb holds only the in-frame ones, with some missing. Altogether some 60,000 clones are present, approximately 70% being singletons, with the ten largest covering about 2.7%. The source material was CD4+ T cells from blood, sampled at the approximately 16-month timepoint. The receptors derive from a human patient who received a liver transplant. Some T cells may be provided by the graft donor.

This clone came up a few times. The rearrangement uses TRBV6-5 and TRBJ1-1, with 12 bases lining up with TRBD1. The CDR3 runs 14 residues. Germline V CDR1 and CDR2: MNHEY, SVGAGI. J gave up 8 bases and V 6 bases, and 7 bases lay outside the gene matches. The CDR3 loop is CASRRGQGAPEAFF. DNA of the CDR3: TGTGCCAGCAGGAGGGGACAGGGGGCCCCCGAAGCTTTCTTT.

The genes are TRBV13 and TRBJ1-3; 9 nucleotides line up with TRBD1. The CDR3 spans 18 residues. The germline V gene encodes CDR1 PRHDT and CDR2 FYEKMQ (reference sequence). V was clipped by 4 bases and J by 0 bases; unmatched bases: 10. The CDR3 spells CASSWGQGLVSSGNTIYF. In DNA, the CDR3 is TGTGCCAGCAGCTGGGGACAGGGATTGGTAAGCTCTGGAAACACCATATATTTT.

This clone was detected only a few times. The chain joins TRBV7-9 to TRBJ1-1; D unresolved. The CDR3 has 13 amino acids. Trimming left V 1 base short and J 5 bases short, with 8 bases between. The germline V gene encodes CDR1 SEHNR and CDR2 FQNEAQ (reference sequence). The CDR3: CASSLGPRTEAFF. The CDR3 DNA reads TGTGCCAGCAGCTTAGGGCCGAGGACTGAAGCTTTCTTT.

This sequence joins TRBV2 and TRBJ2-3, with a possible D match to TRBD1 (6 bases). V lost 6 bases and J lost 0, with 13 bases in between. Per the germline V gene, CDR1 is SNHLY and CDR2 is FYNNEI. The CDR3 consists of 15 residues. The CDR3 sequence is CASSADRFSTDTQYF. CDR3 in DNA: TGTGCCAGCAGCGCCGACAGGTTTAGCACAGATACGCAGTATTTT.

V gene TRBV11-3 combines with J gene TRBJ2-2; 7 bases line up with TRBD2. This CDR3 has 17 residues. Germline CDR1 and CDR2: SGHNT and YENEEA. The V gene end was trimmed by 5 bases and the J gene end by 4 bases; junction bases not matched to a gene: 13. CDR3 sequence reads: CASSQGGAGWRTGELFF. As DNA, the CDR3 is TGTGCCAGCAGCCAGGGAGGGGCAGGGTGGCGCACCGGGGAGCTGTTTTTT.

This clone was seen a handful of times. V usage is TRBV28 and J usage is TRBJ2-5; 10 bases agree with TRBD2. The CDR3 covers 14 residues. Germline CDR1 and CDR2: MDHEN and SYDVKM. V lost 4 bases to trimming and J lost 6 bases; unmatched junction nucleotides: 5. Written as DNA, the CDR3 is TGTGCCAGCAGTTCACTAGCGGGACTGAAGACCCAGTACTTC. This sequence encodes CASSSLAGLKTQYF.

By frequency in the sample, this clone is medium-sized (0.01 to 0.1%). V and J are TRBV11-2 and TRBJ2-7; D gene ambiguous. V lost 1 base and J 0 bases, leaving 10 bases between the germline ends. Germline CDR1 SGHAT, CDR2 FQNNGV. The CDR3 extends over 15 amino acids. CDR3 protein: CASSLADWISYEQYV. CDR3 bases: TGTGCCAGCAGCTTAGCCGACTGGATCTCCTACGAGCAGTACGTC.

This clone occurred a few times. J is TRBJ1-3 and V is TRBV7-2; D ambiguous. Germline CDR1 SGHTA, CDR2 FQGNSA. The length of the CDR3 is 17 residues. Trimming cost V 1 base and J 2 bases, with 15 bases left between them. The DNA of the CDR3 is TGTGCCAGCAGCTTAGATATAAGAGGATTACCTGGAAACACCATATATTTT. As protein: CASSLDIRGLPGNTIYF.

V is TRBV18 and J is TRBJ1-2; D is perhaps TRBD1 (6 bases). Germline V CDR1 and CDR2: KGHSH, LQKENI. Trimming cost V 4 bases and J 3 bases, with 6 bases left between them. CDR3 length: 12 residues. The CDR3 bases are TGTGCCAGCTCACGACAGGACTATGGCTACACCTTC. The encoded protein is CASSRQDYGYTF.

V usage is TRBV5-6 and J usage is TRBJ1-5, with 8 bases that match TRBD1. The CDR3 length is 15 residues. The V gene's germline CDR1 is SGHDT and CDR2 YYEEEE. The V and J ends lost 4 bases and 1 base, in that order; junction bases with no gene match: 4. This CDR3 is CASSRTGISNQPQHF. The CDR3 nucleotides are TGTGCCAGCAGCCGGACAGGGATAAGCAATCAGCCCCAGCATTTT.

This chain connects TRBV14 to TRBJ2-5; either TRBD1 or TRBD2 may fit D (5 bases each). Germline V gene data show CDR1 as SGHDN and CDR2 as FVKESK. This CDR3 contains 14 residues. V lost 3 bases and J 5 bases, leaving 13 bases between the germline ends. This CDR3 is CASSQTQGGETQYF. The CDR3 bases are TGTGCCAGCAGCCAGACGCAGGGCGGGGAGACCCAGTACTTC.

This clone has just a few counts. The chain is built from TRBV19 and TRBJ1-2; 7 bases fit TRBD1. The CDR3 consists of 16 residues. Germline CDR1 reads LNHDA; CDR2 reads SQIVND (reference sequence). Germline trimming cut 7 bases from V and 2 bases from J; bases unmatched to any gene: 13. The CDR3, as DNA: TGTGCCAGTACCAATTCAAGGGGGCAAGAGAACTATGGCTACACCTTC. The encoded protein is CASTNSRGQENYGYTF.